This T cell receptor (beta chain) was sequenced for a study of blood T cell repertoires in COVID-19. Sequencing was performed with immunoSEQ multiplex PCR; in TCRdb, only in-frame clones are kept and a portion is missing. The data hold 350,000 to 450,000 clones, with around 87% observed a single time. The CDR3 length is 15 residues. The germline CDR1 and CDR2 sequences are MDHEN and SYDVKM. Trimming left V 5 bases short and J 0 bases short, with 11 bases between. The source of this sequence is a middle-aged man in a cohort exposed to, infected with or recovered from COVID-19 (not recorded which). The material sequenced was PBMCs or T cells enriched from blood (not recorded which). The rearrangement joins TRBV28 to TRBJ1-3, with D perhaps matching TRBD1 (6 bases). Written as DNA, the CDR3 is TGTGCCAGCAGTCTCAGACAGGCCTCTGGAAACACCATATATTTT. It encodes CASSLRQASGNTIYF.